The subject of this entry is one T cell receptor beta chain. This clone's antigen is unknown. The input lacks base qualities; no much larger clone sits a single base away. This specimen comes from a study of T cell repertoires in cytomegalovirus infection (dated by TCRdb to between 2018 and 2020). Turning to the overall study: The peptide stimulations were aimed at well-studied HLA-B-restricted epitopes as well as recently identified HLA-C-restricted CMV epitopes, whose presentation resists viral immunomodulation. Because public TCR beta signatures pointed to carriage of CMV infection together with the matching HLA type, the HLA type of each donor mattered for the analysis. The full study reports these points: The ex vivo response was dominated by HLA-C-restricted CMV-specific TCR beta clonotypes, which also provided the single most frequent clonotype in two of eight donors. In both this cohort and an independent cohort of a few hundred donors, the cumulative frequency of public TCR beta family members distinguished carriers of CMV infection plus the relevant HLA type.

The treatment or condition label, read with the paper, signifies: in vitro stimulation with specific CMV peptide epitopes to enrich CMV-specific T cells. The germline V gene (reference sequence) sets CDR1 to GTSNPN and CDR2 to SVGIG. The CDR3 covers 19 residues, taking in both the cysteine and the phenylalanine. Only CDR3 DNA remains: 57 bases, in frame from the first base. V has 3 bases trimmed and J has 0 bases trimmed; junction bases matching no gene number 13. TCRdb shows the sequencer as Illumina HiSeq 1500. The public sequencing data were trimmed at Q25 with fastp and processed into clonotypes with MiXCR by TCRdb, which kept only in-frame beta chains. Identical CDR3 protein sequences are pooled into one entry, listed with their most common genes and DNA. A total of approximately 110,000 distinct CDR3 sequences appear in this sample, 35% to 50% of them only once. The ten largest account for approximately 74% of the sample.

In this chain, TRBV30 is recombined with TRBJ2-5, and TRBD2 matches 13 of the central bases. Sample: CD8+ T cells from cultured PBMCs, taken from culture after CMV antigen stimulation. This clonotype was sampled from a human donor in good health (CMV status not recorded). Some clones in this sample may be carry-over from other donors' samples. The nucleotide sequence is TGTGCCTGGAGGGATTGGACTAGCGGGGGAGCGCAGTACCAAGAGACCCAGTACTTC. The resulting protein is CAWRDWTSGGAQYQETQYF.